A few counts support the clone carrying this T cell receptor beta chain. The antigen is unknown. The data were obtained in a study of T cell responses to AZD1222 COVID-19 vaccine. TCRdb's table, derived via immunoSEQ multiplex PCR, lists solely in-frame clones and lacks some. The table records 180,000 or so clones, around 88% of them present only once. Points from the study as a whole: Most donors were white British, females outnumbered males, and clonal diversity was possibly underestimated. Spike-specific TCR breadth and depth both grew after two AZD1222 doses.

With 5 bases removed from V and 6 bases from J, the gap between germline ends came to 13 bases. This CDR3 contains 14 residues. The V gene's germline CDR1 is KGHSH and CDR2 LQKENI. The source of this sequence is an adult in good health. The sequencing used peripheral blood, collected on day 0 of AZD1222 vaccination. This chain joins TRBV18 and TRBJ2-2; D could derive from TRBD1 or TRBD2 (5 bases each). The CDR3 spells CASSAEGPPGELFF. The CDR3, as DNA: TGTGCCAGCTCAGCAGAGGGACCGCCCGGGGAGCTGTTTTTT.